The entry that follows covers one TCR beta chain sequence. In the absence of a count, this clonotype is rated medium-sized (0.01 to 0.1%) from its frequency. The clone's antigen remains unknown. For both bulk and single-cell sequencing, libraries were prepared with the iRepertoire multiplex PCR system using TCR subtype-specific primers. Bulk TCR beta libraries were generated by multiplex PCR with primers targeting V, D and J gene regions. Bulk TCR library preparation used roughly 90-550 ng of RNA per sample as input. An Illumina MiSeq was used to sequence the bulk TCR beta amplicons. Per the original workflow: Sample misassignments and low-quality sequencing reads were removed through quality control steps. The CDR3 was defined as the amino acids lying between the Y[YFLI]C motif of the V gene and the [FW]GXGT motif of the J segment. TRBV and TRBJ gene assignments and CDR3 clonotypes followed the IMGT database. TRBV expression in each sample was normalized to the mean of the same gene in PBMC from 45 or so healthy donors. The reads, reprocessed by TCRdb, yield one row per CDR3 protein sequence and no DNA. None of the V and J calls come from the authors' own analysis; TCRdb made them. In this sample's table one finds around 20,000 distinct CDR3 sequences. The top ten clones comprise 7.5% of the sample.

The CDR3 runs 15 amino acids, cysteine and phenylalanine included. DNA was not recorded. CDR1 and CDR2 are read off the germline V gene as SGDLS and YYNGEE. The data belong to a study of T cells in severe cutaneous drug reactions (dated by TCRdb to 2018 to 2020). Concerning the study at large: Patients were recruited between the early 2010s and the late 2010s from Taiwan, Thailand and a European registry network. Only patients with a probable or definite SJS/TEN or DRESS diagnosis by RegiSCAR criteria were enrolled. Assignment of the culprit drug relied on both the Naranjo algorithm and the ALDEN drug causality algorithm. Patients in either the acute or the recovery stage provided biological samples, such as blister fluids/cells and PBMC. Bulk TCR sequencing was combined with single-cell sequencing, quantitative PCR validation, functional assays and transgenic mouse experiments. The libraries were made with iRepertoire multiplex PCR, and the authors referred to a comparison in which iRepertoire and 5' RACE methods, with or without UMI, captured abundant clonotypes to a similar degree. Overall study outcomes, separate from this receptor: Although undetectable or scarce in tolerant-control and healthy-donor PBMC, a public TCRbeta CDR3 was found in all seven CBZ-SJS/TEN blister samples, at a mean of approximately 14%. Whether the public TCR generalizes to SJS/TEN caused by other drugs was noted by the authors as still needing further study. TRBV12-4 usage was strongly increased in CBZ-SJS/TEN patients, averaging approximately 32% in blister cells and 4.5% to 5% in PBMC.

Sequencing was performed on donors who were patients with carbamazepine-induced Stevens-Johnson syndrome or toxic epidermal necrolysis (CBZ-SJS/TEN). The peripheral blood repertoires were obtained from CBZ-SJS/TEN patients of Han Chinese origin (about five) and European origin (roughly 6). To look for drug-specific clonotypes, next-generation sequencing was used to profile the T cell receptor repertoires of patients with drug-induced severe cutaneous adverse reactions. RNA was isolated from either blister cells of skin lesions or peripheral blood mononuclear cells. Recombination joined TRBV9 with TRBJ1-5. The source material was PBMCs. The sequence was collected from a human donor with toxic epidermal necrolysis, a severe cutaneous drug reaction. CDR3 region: CASSVPGRSNQPQHF. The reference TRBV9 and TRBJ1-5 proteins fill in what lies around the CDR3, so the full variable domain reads DSGVTQTPKHLITATGQRVTLRCSPRSGDLSVYWYQQSLDQGLQFLIQYYNGEERAKGNILERFSAQQFPDLHSELNLSSLELGDSALYFCASSVPGRSNQPQHFGDGTRLSIL.